Below are 12 T cell receptor beta chains sequenced from a single sample in a study of OX40 agonist ivuxolimab in advanced cancers. Profiled with immunoSEQ multiplex PCR; TCRdb holds only in-frame clones, not every one. Of more than 45,000 clones detected, around nine tenths appear once; the ten largest clones hold around 1.5%. The sample in question was CD4+ or CD8+ T cells sorted from blood, obtained in a trial of the OX40 agonist ivuxolimab. The source of these receptors is an adult with an advanced solid tumor such as melanoma, head and neck, liver or kidney cancer.

This chain joins TRBV28 and TRBJ2-3; D is ambiguous. V was shortened by 5 bases and J by 5 bases, with 11 bases between the two germline ends. Germline lookup yields CDR1 MDHEN and CDR2 SYDVKM. The CDR3 sequence is 13 residues long. DNA for the CDR3: TGTGCCAGCAGTCCCGGACCAGGAGATACGCAGTATTTT. It yields the protein CASSPGPGDTQYF.

A few counts support this clone. This rearrangement joins TRBV5-8 to TRBJ2-3; 14 nucleotides agree with TRBD2. The length of the CDR3 is 17 residues. Per germline, CDR1 SGHTS and CDR2 YDEGEE. The J segment lost 5 bases and the V segment lost 5 bases, leaving 10 bases of the junction unmatched. CDR3 protein: CASSNRLAGGRIDTQYF. The CDR3 DNA reads TGTGCCAGCAGTAACCGACTAGCGGGGGGGCGCATAGATACGCAGTATTTT.

The chain carries TRBV21-1 and TRBJ1-1; TRBD1 is taken as the D call from the table, unchecked against the DNA. TRBV21-1 is shown as a pseudogene. The length of the CDR3 is 18 residues. The CDR3 sequence is CASSKEVRVGHLNTEAFF. The CDR3 DNA is TGTGCCAGCAGCAAAGAAGTTCGGGTAGGACACCTGAACACTGAAGCTTTCTTT.

The V call is TRBV19, the J call TRBJ2-2; D could derive from TRBD1 or TRBD2 (5 bases each). Germline lookup yields CDR1 LNHDA and CDR2 SQIVND (reference sequence). The CDR3 covers 15 residues. Trimming took 1 base from V and 1 from J, leaving 7 bases between them. CDR3 in DNA: TGTGCCAGTAGTATAGTGGGACGGAACACCGGGGAGCTGTTTTTT. Protein: CASSIVGRNTGELFF.

The V gene is TRBV5-4, the J gene TRBJ2-6; D is undetermined. Germline V gene lookup returns CDR1 SGHNT and CDR2 YYREEE (reference sequence). The CDR3 spans 17 residues. Between the trimmed V and J ends, which lost 0 bases and 0 bases, there was a span of 10 bases. The CDR3 DNA reads as TGTGCCAGCAGCTTGGAATGGGTGACCTCTGGGGCCAACGTCCTGACTTTC. Translated, it gives CASSLEWVTSGANVLTF. Based on the CDR3 plus reference TRBV5-4 and TRBJ2-6, the full variable domain is ETGVTQSPTHLIKTRGQQVTLRCSSQSGHNTVSWYQQALGQGPQFIFQYYREEENGRGNFPPRFSGLQFPNYSSELNVNALELDDSALYLCASSLEWVTSGANVLTFGAGSRLTVL.

This chain uses TRBV11-2 with TRBJ1-3; D is uncertain. Trimming left V 2 bases short and J 4 bases short, with 9 bases between. The CDR3 has 14 amino acids. Per the germline V gene, CDR1 is SGHAT and CDR2 is FQNNGV. For the CDR3, the DNA is TGTGCCAGCAGCTTACGGGGTAAAGGAAACACCATATATTTT. This sequence encodes CASSLRGKGNTIYF.

The rearrangement uses TRBV28 and TRBJ2-7, with TRBD1 matching 8 bases. J gave up 7 bases and V 5 bases, and 13 bases lay outside the gene matches. This CDR3 is 15 amino acids long. The germline V gene has CDR1 MDHEN and CDR2 SYDVKM. The CDR3 loop is CASSEPGQVPLEQYF. CDR3 coding DNA: TGTGCCAGCAGTGAACCGGGACAGGTCCCTTTGGAGCAGTACTTC.

This chain uses TRBV5-1 with TRBJ1-4; D uncertain. The CDR3 sequence is 14 residues long. The germline V gene has CDR1 SGHRS and CDR2 YFSETQ. V gave up 1 base and J gave up 5 bases, with 9 bases separating them. CDR3 amino acids: CASSLQGGNEKLFF. The DNA of the CDR3 is TGCGCCAGCAGCTTGCAAGGAGGGAATGAAAAACTGTTTTTT.

The rearrangement joins TRBV7-8 to TRBJ2-5; D is ambiguous. CDR1 SGHVS and CDR2 FQNEAQ come from the germline V gene. Between the trimmed V and J ends, which lost 5 bases and 5 bases, there was a span of 6 bases. The CDR3 covers 11 residues. CDR3 bases: TGTGCCAGCAGCCCGGCGGAGACCCAGTACTTC. Translated, it gives CASSPAETQYF.

V and J are TRBV25-1 and TRBJ2-7; TRBD1 is a possible D gene (6 bases). This CDR3 is 13 amino acids long. V lost 5 bases, J lost 5 bases, and 13 bases lay in between. The V gene's germline CDR1 is MGHDK and CDR2 SYGVNS. CDR3 sequence (DNA): TGTGCCAGCAGTAGGCAGGGGATGCACGAGCAGTACTTC. Translating gives CASSRQGMHEQYF.

This clone was observed a handful of times. The V and J genes are TRBV28 and TRBJ1-1; 11 bases agree with TRBD1. V shed 6 bases, J shed 0 bases, and the junction held 0 bases outside the gene matches. The CDR3 is made up of 14 amino acids. Germline V gene data show CDR1 as MDHEN and CDR2 as SYDVKM. The CDR3: CASRGQGVNTEAFF. The DNA of the CDR3 is TGTGCCAGCAGGGGACAGGGGGTGAACACTGAAGCTTTCTTT. Full variable domain (remainder filled in from reference TRBV28 and TRBJ1-1): DVKVTQSSRYLVKRTGEKVFLECVQDMDHENMFWYRQDPGLGLRLIYFSYDVKMKEKGDIPEGYSVSREKKERFSLILESASTNQTSMYLCASRGQGVNTEAFFGQGTRLTVV.

The V and J genes are TRBV27 and TRBJ1-2; perhaps TRBD1 as D (5 bases). V dropped 7 bases and J dropped 2 bases, with 17 bases sitting between them. This CDR3 is built from 15 residues. CDR1 and CDR2 from the germline V gene are MNHEY and SMNVEV (reference sequence). The CDR3 DNA reads as TGTGCCAGCAAGGTGATGGGGACGGTAAACTATGGCTACACCTTC. Protein sequence: CASKVMGTVNYGYTF.